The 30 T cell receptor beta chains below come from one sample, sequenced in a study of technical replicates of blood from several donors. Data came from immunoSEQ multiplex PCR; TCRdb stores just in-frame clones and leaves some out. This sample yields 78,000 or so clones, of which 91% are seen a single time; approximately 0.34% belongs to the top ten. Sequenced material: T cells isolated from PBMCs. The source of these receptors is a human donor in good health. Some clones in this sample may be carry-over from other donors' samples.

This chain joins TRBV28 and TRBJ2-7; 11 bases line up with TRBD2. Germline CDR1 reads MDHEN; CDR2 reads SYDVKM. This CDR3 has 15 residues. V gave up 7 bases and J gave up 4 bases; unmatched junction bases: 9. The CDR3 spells CASTTSGSYLYEQYF. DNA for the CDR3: TGTGCCAGCACCACTAGCGGGAGCTACCTTTACGAGCAGTACTTC. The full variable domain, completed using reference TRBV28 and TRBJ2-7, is DVKVTQSSRYLVKRTGEKVFLECVQDMDHENMFWYRQDPGLGLRLIYFSYDVKMKEKGDIPEGYSVSREKKERFSLILESASTNQTSMYLCASTTSGSYLYEQYFGPGTRLTVT.

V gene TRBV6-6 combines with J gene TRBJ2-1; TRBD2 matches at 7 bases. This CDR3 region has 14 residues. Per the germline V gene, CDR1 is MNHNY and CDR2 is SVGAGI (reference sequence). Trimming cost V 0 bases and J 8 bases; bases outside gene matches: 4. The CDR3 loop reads CASSYSMAGDEQFF. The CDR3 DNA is TGTGCCAGCAGTTACTCGATGGCGGGAGATGAGCAGTTCTTC.

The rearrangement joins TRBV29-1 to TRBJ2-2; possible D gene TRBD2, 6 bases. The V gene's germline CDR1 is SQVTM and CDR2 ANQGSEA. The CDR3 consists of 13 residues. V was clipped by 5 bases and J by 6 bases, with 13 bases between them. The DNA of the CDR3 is TGCAGCGTTTTCAGGAGGGAGTCCGGGGAGCTGTTTTTT. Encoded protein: CSVFRRESGELFF.

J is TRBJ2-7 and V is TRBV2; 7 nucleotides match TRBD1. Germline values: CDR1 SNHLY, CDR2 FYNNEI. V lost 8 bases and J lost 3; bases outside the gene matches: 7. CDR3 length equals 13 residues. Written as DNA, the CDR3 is TGTGCCAGCCGGTGGACAGGAAGCTACGAGCAGTACTTC. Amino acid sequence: CASRWTGSYEQYF.

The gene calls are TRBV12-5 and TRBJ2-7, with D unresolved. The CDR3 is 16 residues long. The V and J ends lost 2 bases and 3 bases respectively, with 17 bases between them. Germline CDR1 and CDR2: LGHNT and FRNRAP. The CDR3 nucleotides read TGTGCTAGTGGTTTGACCCCCGCGACATTAGACTACGAGCAGTACTTC. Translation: CASGLTPATLDYEQYF. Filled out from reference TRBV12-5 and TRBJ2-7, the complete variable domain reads DARVTQTPRHKVTEMGQEVTMRCQPILGHNTVFWYRQTMMQGLELLAYFRNRAPLDDSGMPKDRFSAEMPDATLATLKIQPSEPRDSAVYFCASGLTPATLDYEQYFGPGTRLTVT.

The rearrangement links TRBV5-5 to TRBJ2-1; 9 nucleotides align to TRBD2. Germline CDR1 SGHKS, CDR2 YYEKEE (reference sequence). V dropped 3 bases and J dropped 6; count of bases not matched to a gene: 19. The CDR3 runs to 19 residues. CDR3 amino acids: CASSSWGLAKSVRGNEQFF. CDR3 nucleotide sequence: TGTGCCAGCAGCTCCTGGGGACTAGCTAAGTCCGTTCGGGGCAATGAGCAGTTCTTC.

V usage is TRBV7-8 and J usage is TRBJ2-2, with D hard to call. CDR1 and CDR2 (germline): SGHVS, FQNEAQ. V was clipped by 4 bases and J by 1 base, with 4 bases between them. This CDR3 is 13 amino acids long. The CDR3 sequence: CASSSVNTGELFF. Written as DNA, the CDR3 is TGTGCCAGCAGCTCAGTGAACACCGGGGAGCTGTTTTTT.

Written as DNA, the CDR3 is TGTGCCAGCAGAGAAACACCGGGACAGGGAACAGATACGCAGTATTTT. Residues: CASRETPGQGTDTQYF. This sequence joins TRBV9 and TRBJ2-3, with 9 bases aligning to TRBD1. Germline V gives CDR1 SGDLS, CDR2 YYNGEE. V lost 5 bases, J lost 3 bases, and 10 bases stayed unmatched. This CDR3 has 16 residues.

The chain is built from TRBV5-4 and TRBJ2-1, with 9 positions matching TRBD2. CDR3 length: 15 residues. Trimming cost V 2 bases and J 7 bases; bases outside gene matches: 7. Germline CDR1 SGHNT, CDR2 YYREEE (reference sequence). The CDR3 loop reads CASSLIAGAENEQFF. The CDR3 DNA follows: TGTGCCAGCAGCTTAATAGCGGGGGCCGAGAATGAGCAGTTCTTC.

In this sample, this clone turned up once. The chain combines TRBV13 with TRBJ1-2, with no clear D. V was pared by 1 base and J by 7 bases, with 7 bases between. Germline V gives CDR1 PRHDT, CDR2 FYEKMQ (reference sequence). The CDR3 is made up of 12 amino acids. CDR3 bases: TGTGCCAGCAGCTTAGATCCGGGTGGCTACACCTTC. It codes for CASSLDPGGYTF.

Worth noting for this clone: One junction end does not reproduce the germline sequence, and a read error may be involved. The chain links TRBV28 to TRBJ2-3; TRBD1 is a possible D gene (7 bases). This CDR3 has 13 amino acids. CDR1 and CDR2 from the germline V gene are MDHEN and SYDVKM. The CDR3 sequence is CASSPPGDSPTWF. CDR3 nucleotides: TGTGCCAGCAGTCCCCCGGGGGACAGCCCTACGTGGTTT.

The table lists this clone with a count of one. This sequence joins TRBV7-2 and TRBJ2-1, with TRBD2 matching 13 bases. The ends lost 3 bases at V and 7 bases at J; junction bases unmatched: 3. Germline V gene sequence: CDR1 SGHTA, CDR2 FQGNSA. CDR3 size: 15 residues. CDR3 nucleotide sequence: TGTGCCAGCAGCTTGGAACTAGCGGGGGGGAATGAGCAGTTCTTC. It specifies CASSLELAGGNEQFF.

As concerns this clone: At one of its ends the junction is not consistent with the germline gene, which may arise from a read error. CDR3 protein: CAWDFPGLIF. CDR3 coding DNA: TGTGCCTGGGATTTCCCGGGACTCATCTTC. The V gene is TRBV30, the J gene TRBJ1-2; TRBD1 might be the D (5 bases). The V gene's germline CDR1 is GTSNPN and CDR2 SVGIG (reference sequence). The CDR3 runs 10 residues.

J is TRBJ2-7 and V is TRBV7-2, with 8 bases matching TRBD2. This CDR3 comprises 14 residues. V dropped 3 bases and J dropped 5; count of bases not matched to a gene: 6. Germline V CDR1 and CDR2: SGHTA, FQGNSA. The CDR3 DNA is TGTGCCAGCAGCTTCCTCGGGAGGGACCACGAGCAGTACTTC. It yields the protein CASSFLGRDHEQYF. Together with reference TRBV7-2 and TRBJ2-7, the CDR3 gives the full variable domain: GAGVSQSPSNKVTEKGKDVELRCDPISGHTALYWYRQSLGQGLEFLIYFQGNSAPDKSGLPSDRFSAERTGGSVSTLTIQRTQQEDSAVYLCASSFLGRDHEQYFGPGTRLTVT.

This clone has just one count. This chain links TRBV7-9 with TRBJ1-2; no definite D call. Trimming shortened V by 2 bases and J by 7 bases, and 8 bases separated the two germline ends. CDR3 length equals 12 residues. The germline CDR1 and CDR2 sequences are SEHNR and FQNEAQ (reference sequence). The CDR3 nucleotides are TGTGCCAGCAGCTTAAACAGCGGTGGCTACACCTTC. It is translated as CASSLNSGGYTF.

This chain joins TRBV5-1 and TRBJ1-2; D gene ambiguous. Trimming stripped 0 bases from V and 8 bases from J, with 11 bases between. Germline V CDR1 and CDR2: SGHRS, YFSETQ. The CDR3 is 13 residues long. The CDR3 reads CASSLESFSGYTF. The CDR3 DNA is TGCGCCAGCAGCTTGGAGAGTTTTAGCGGCTACACCTTC.

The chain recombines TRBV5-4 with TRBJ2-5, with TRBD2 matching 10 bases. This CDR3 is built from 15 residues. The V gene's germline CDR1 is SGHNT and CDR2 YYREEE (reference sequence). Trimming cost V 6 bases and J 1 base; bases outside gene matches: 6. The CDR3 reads CASTKAGGPQETQYF. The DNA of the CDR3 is TGTGCCAGCACAAAAGCGGGGGGGCCCCAAGAGACCCAGTACTTC.

The CDR3 nucleotides are TGCGCCAGTTCAGGGGGTACGAACACCGGGGAGCTGTTTTTT. Protein sequence: CASSGGTNTGELFF. The gene calls are TRBV5-1 and TRBJ2-2; 7 nucleotides align to TRBD1. Germline values: CDR1 SGHRS, CDR2 YFSETQ. V lost 8 bases, J lost 0 bases, and 4 bases stayed unmatched. This CDR3 comprises 14 residues.

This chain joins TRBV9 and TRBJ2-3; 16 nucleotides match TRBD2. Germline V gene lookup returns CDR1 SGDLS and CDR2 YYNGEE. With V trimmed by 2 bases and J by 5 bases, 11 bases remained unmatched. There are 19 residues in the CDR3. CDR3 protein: CASSVQPGLAGGPRDTQYF. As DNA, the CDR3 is TGTGCCAGCAGCGTGCAACCGGGACTAGCGGGAGGGCCTAGAGATACGCAGTATTTT.

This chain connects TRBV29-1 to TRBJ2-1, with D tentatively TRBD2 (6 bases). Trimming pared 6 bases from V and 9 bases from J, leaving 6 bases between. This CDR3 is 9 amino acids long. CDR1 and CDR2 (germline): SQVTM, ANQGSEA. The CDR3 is CSVGGEQFF. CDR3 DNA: TGCAGCGTCGGGGGTGAGCAGTTCTTC.

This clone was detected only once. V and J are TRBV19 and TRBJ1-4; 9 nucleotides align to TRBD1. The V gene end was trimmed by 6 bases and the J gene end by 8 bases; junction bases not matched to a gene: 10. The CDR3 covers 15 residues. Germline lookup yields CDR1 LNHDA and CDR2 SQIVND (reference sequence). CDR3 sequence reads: CASSPIWTGAEKLFF. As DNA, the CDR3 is TGTGCCAGTAGCCCAATATGGACAGGGGCGGAAAAACTGTTTTTT.

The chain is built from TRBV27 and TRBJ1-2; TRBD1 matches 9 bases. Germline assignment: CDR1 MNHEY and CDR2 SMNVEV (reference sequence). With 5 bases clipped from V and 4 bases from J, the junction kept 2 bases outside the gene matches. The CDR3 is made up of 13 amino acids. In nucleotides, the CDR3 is TGTGCCAGCAGTACAGGGGGCGTCTATGGCTACACCTTC. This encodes CASSTGGVYGYTF.

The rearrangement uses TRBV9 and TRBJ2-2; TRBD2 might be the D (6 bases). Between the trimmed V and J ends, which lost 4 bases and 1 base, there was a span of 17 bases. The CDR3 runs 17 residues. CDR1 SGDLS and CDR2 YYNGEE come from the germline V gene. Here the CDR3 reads CASSLNVWGENTGELFF. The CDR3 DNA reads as TGTGCCAGCAGCTTAAACGTCTGGGGGGAGAACACCGGGGAGCTGTTTTTT. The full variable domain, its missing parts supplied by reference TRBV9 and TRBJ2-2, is DSGVTQTPKHLITATGQRVTLRCSPRSGDLSVYWYQQSLDQGLQFLIQYYNGEERAKGNILERFSAQQFPDLHSELNLSSLELGDSALYFCASSLNVWGENTGELFFGEGSRLTVL.

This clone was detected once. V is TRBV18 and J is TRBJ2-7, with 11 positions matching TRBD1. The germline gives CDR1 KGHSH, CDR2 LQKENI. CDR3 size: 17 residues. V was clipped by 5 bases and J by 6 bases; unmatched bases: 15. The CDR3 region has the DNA TGTGCCAGCTCAAATTCTCTTGGAGGGACAGGGGGTGCCGAGCAGTACTTC. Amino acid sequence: CASSNSLGGTGGAEQYF.

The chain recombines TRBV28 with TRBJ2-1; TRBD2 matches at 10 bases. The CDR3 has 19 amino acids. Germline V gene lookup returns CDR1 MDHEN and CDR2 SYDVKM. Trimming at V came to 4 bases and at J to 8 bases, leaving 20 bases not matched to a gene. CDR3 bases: TGTGCCAGCAGTTCCTATACGACGCGAGCGGGAGGGCTCGCGCATGAGCAGTTCTTC. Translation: CASSSYTTRAGGLAHEQFF.

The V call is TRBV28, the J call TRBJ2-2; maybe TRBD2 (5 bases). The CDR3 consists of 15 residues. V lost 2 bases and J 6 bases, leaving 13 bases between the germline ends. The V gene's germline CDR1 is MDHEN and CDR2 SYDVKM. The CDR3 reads CASSLRFVGAGELFF. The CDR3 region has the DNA TGTGCCAGCAGTTTACGATTCGTCGGGGCCGGGGAGCTGTTTTTT. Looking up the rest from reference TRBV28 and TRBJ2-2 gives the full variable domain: DVKVTQSSRYLVKRTGEKVFLECVQDMDHENMFWYRQDPGLGLRLIYFSYDVKMKEKGDIPEGYSVSREKKERFSLILESASTNQTSMYLCASSLRFVGAGELFFGEGSRLTVL.

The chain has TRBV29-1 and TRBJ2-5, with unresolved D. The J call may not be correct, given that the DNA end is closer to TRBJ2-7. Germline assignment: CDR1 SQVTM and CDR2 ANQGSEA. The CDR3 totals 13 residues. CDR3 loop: CSVEDLSDYEQYF. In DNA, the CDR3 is TGCAGCGTTGAAGATCTTTCTGACTACGAGCAGTACTTC.

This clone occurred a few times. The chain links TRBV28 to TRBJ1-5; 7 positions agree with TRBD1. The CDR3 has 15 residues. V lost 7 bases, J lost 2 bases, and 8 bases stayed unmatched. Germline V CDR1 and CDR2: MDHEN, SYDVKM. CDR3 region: CASTSTGLGNQPQHF. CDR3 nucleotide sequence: TGTGCCAGCACCTCGACAGGGTTGGGCAATCAGCCCCAGCATTTT.

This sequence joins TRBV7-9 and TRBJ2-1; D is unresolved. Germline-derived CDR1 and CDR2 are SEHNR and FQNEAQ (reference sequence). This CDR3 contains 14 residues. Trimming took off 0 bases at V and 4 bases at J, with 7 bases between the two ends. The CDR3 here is CASSLAAEYNEQFF. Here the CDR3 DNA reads TGTGCCAGCAGCTTAGCCGCGGAGTACAATGAGCAGTTCTTC.

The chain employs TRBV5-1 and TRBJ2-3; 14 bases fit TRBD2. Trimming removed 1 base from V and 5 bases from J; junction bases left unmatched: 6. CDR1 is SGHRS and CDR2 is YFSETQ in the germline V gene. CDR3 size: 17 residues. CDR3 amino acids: CASSLTGTSGSEDTQYF. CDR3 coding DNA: TGCGCCAGCAGCTTGACCGGGACTAGCGGGAGTGAAGATACGCAGTATTTT. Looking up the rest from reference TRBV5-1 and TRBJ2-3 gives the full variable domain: KAGVTQTPRYLIKTRGQQVTLSCSPISGHRSVSWYQQTPGQGLQFLFEYFSETQRNKGNFPGRFSGRQFSNSRSEMNVSTLELGDSALYLCASSLTGTSGSEDTQYFGPGTRLTVL.